The 2 T cell receptor beta chains below come from one sample, sequenced in a study of T cells in localized non-small cell lung cancer. The assay was immunoSEQ multiplex PCR, and TCRdb's table has in-frame clones only and misses some. The sample consists of fewer than 35,000 clones, around 73% of them appearing once. The sample consisted of peripheral blood, taken before any cancer treatment. The receptors stem from a male donor at least 60 years old with stage II squamous cell lung carcinoma.

This clone appeared a few times. This rearrangement joins TRBV6-1 to TRBJ1-2; no definite D call. Germline CDR1 reads MNHNS; CDR2 reads SASEGT. This CDR3 is built from 15 residues. The V and J ends lost 6 bases and 4 bases respectively, with 18 bases between them. The CDR3 here is CASSSPQNKGYGYTF. As DNA, the CDR3 is TGTGCCAGCAGCTCCCCACAAAACAAGGGCTATGGCTACACCTTC.

CDR3 nucleotides: TGCGCCAGCAGCTTTAATTCGTTGGGGACTGAAGCTTTCTTT. Its translation: CASSFNSLGTEAFF. The chain carries TRBV5-1 and TRBJ1-1, with D hard to call. V was clipped by 2 bases and J by 5 bases, with 13 bases between them. This CDR3 region has 14 residues. From germline, CDR1 is SGHRS and CDR2 YFSETQ.